This TCR beta chain derives from a study of control samples from healthy donors and cancer patients (TCRdb year 2020). Note on this clone: Its recognized antigen is unknown. There are no base qualities to consult, and no much larger clone falls within one base.

The library was made by the immunoSEQ multiplex PCR assay. As stored in TCRdb, this immuneACCESS dataset retains in-frame rearrangements with V and J assigned. A fraction of the clones does not appear; measured against another copy, unresolved V genes explain less than half of the discrepancy, and the remainder lacks a known reason. The sample data list 130,000 to 150,000 clones, and just under 95% of these were observed just once. Jointly, the top ten make up approximately 15% of the sample. The clonotype comes from a man in his 60s with colorectal cancer. Sequenced input: PBMCs.

The CDR3 has the sequence CASSLSGQGSSGNTIYF. The DNA sequence follows: TGTGCCAGCAGTTTAAGCGGACAGGGAAGCTCTGGAAACACCATATATTTT. The chain links TRBV28 with TRBJ1-3, and 8 bases in between align with TRBD1. The CDR3 runs 17 amino acids, cysteine and phenylalanine included. Only the CDR3 portion is preserved as DNA: 51 bases, with reading frame beginning at the first base. The germline V gene gives CDR1 as MDHEN and CDR2 as SYDVKM. Clipping removes 2 bases from V and 0 bases from J, with 6 as the unmatched junction base count.